Listed below are T cell receptor beta chains from one sample, sequenced in a study of blood T cell repertoires in COVID-19. TCRdb's copy holds only in-frame clones and misses some; the assay was immunoSEQ multiplex PCR. Here the sample spans about 24,000 clones, about 91% being singletons. The sample comprised peripheral blood. These receptors originate from a man in his 70s with active COVID-19. CDR3s include the opening cysteine and the closing phenylalanine or tryptophan. A D gene is named only where the DNA matches it firmly. Where a row states a size, it is once, few, many or the class of an expanded clone; other rows omit it.

clone size,D gene,J gene,V gene,CDR3 DNA,CDR3 protein
few,TRBD1,TRBJ2-7,TRBV24-1,TGTGCCACCAGCGCCTCCGGGACAGCTAGCTCCTACGAGCAGTACTTC,CATSASGTASSYEQYF
-,TRBD2,TRBJ2-7,TRBV10-1,TGCGCCAGCACCGGACTAGCGGGAGTCCACGAGCAGTACTTC,CASTGLAGVHEQYF
-,-,TRBJ2-1,TRBV28,TGTGCCAGCACCCGTCCGGGGAACAATGAGCAGTTCTTC,CASTRPGNNEQFF
few,TRBD2,TRBJ2-7,TRBV28,TGTGCCACGCGGACTAGCTCCTACGAGCAGTACTTC,CATRTSSYEQYF
-,TRBD2,TRBJ2-3,TRBV7-2,TGTGCCAGCAGCTACCATGTCGCCGGACTAGCGGGGGGGCAAGATACGCAGTATTTT,CASSYHVAGLAGGQDTQYF
-,-,TRBJ2-3,TRBV24-1,TGTGCCACCAGTGTGCAGGGTAGGATCGCAGATACGCAGTATTTT,CATSVQGRIADTQYF
-,TRBD2,TRBJ2-7,TRBV5-1,TGCGCCAGCCTAAATCCGATACCGGGACTAGCTCCACGGTTC,CASLNPIPGLAPRF
-,-,TRBJ2-5,TRBV7-2,TGTGCCAGCAGCTTAGTTACGGGAGAGCGAGAGACCCAGTACTTC,CASSLVTGERETQYF
-,-,TRBJ2-3,TRBV19,TGTGCCAGTAGAAAGACAAGCATCACAGATACGCAGTATTTT,CASRKTSITDTQYF
-,-,TRBJ1-1,TRBV29-1,TGCAGCGTTGAGGGGGGGGACCCGAACACTGAAGCTTTCTTT,CSVEGGDPNTEAFF
once,TRBD1,TRBJ2-7,TRBV6-2/TRBV6-3,TGTGCCAGCAGTGCCGCCACCGGGACAGGGCTTGGGCAGTACTTC,CASSAATGTGLGQYF
-,TRBD1,TRBJ1-3,TRBV5-6,TGTGCCAGCAGCCGGAGGACAGGGCCGACTAGCTCTGGAAACACCATATATTTT,CASSRRTGPTSSGNTIYF
few,-,TRBJ2-7,TRBV5-5,TGTGCCAGCAGTCATCGGGACAAGTACACCTACGAGCAGTACTTC,CASSHRDKYTYEQYF
-,-,TRBJ2-1,TRBV4-3,TGCGCCAGCAGCCAAGATAGCCTAGCCAGAAATGAGCAGTTCTTC,CASSQDSLARNEQFF